The next 19 T cell receptor beta chains were all read from a single sample in a study of blood T cell repertoires in COVID-19. Clones were sequenced by immunoSEQ multiplex PCR, and TCRdb holds only the in-frame ones, with some missing. The sample lists roughly 310,000 clones, roughly nine tenths occurring once. The specimen was PBMCs or T cells enriched from blood (not recorded which). Receptor source: a man in his 60s who had recovered from COVID-19.

The CDR3 is CASSDFSDRGRGGELFF. The CDR3, as DNA: TGTGCCAGCAGTGACTTCTCCGACAGGGGGCGGGGCGGGGAGCTGTTTTTT. The chain couples TRBV6-1 to TRBJ2-2; 10 bases match TRBD1. From germline, CDR1 is MNHNS and CDR2 SASEGT. Trimming cost V 3 bases and J 7 bases; bases outside gene matches: 11. The CDR3 runs to 17 residues.

The rearrangement joins TRBV27 to TRBJ1-1; D not certain. The length of the CDR3 is 13 residues. Trimming removed 3 bases at V and 0 bases at J, with 5 bases between. Germline values: CDR1 MNHEY, CDR2 SMNVEV (reference sequence). CDR3 DNA: TGTGCCAGCAGTTTCAGAATGAACACTGAAGCTTTCTTT. Protein product: CASSFRMNTEAFF.

The rearrangement links TRBV3-1 (or the pseudogene TRBV3-2) to TRBJ1-4; 7 bases match TRBD1. CDR1 is LGHDT and CDR2 is YNNKEL in the germline V gene (reference sequence). The trim removed 4 bases at V and 8 bases at J, leaving 19 bases unmatched. The CDR3 covers 18 residues. The CDR3 protein is CASSRKGVSWGQQEKLFF. The CDR3 DNA is TGTGCCAGCAGCCGAAAGGGGGTTAGTTGGGGACAGCAAGAAAAACTGTTTTTT.

The chain links TRBV6-5 to TRBJ1-6, with D possibly being TRBD1 (6 bases). V was trimmed by 9 bases and J by 8 bases, leaving 17 bases between them. CDR1 MNHEY and CDR2 SVGAGI come from the germline V gene. There are 14 residues in the CDR3. The DNA for the CDR3 is TGTGCCAGTCCGGCCGGACAGTCGGATTCACCCCTCCACTTT. It is translated as CASPAGQSDSPLHF.

The chain links TRBV5-6 to TRBJ1-2, with D unclear. Germline loops: CDR1 SGHDT, CDR2 YYEEEE. The CDR3 is 11 amino acids. The ends were cut back, 0 bases at V and 14 bases at J, with 11 bases in the middle. CDR3 nucleotide sequence: TGTGCCAGCAGCTTGGGGGCAGTTCTAACCTTC. Translated, it gives CASSLGAVLTF.

The count of this clone is one. The chain combines TRBV19 with TRBJ1-3, with D perhaps matching TRBD1 (6 bases). The CDR3 spans 15 residues. Per germline, CDR1 LNHDA and CDR2 SQIVND (reference sequence). The germline V and J ends were trimmed by 7 bases and 0 bases, with 13 bases remaining between them. CDR3 sequence: CASTRDTTSGNTIYF. CDR3 nucleotide sequence: TGTGCCAGTACCAGGGACACAACCTCTGGAAACACCATATATTTT.

The sample holds one count of this clone. J is TRBJ2-3 and V is TRBV11-2; no reliable D call. The germline gives CDR1 SGHAT, CDR2 FQNNGV. CDR3 length: 13 amino acids. The ends were cut back, 2 bases at V and 1 base at J, with 4 bases in the middle. In DNA, the CDR3 is TGTGCCAGCAGCTTATGGCGCACAGATACGCAGTATTTT. It encodes CASSLWRTDTQYF.

This rearrangement joins TRBV28 to TRBJ1-4, with D tentatively TRBD1 (5 bases). In germline, CDR1 is MDHEN, CDR2 SYDVKM. The V gene lost 6 bases and the J gene lost 3 bases, with 14 bases spanning the gap. The CDR3 runs to 15 residues. The CDR3 sequence: CASRGGDVSNEKLFF. The DNA for the CDR3 is TGTGCCAGCAGGGGGGGAGATGTTTCTAATGAAAAACTGTTTTTT.

The rearrangement uses TRBV5-1 and TRBJ2-3; D unresolved. The CDR3 runs 13 residues. In germline, CDR1 is SGHRS, CDR2 YFSETQ. V was clipped by 2 bases and J by 2 bases, with 6 bases between them. As DNA, the CDR3 is TGCGCCAGCAGCTTCTCTACCACAGATACGCAGTATTTT. Its translation: CASSFSTTDTQYF. The full variable domain, completed using reference TRBV5-1 and TRBJ2-3, is KAGVTQTPRYLIKTRGQQVTLSCSPISGHRSVSWYQQTPGQGLQFLFEYFSETQRNKGNFPGRFSGRQFSNSRSEMNVSTLELGDSALYLCASSFSTTDTQYFGPGTRLTVL.

The chain has TRBV4-2 and TRBJ2-3; D not certain. The CDR3 is 15 residues long. Trimming removed 2 bases from V and 5 bases from J, with 14 bases in between. Germline CDR1 reads LGHNA; CDR2 reads YNFKEQ. CDR3 sequence reads: CASSQNPLDVDTQYF. The CDR3 DNA reads TGTGCCAGCAGCCAAAACCCTCTAGATGTAGATACGCAGTATTTT.

The chain combines TRBV11-3 with TRBJ1-2; TRBD1 agrees at 9 bases. This CDR3 comprises 16 residues. Germline V lookup: CDR1 SGHNT, CDR2 YENEEA. Losses at the gene ends were 2 bases for V and 3 bases for J; bases not matched to a gene: 7. This chain's CDR3 is CASSLRGQGTYYGYTF. The CDR3 nucleotides read TGTGCCAGCAGCTTACGAGGACAGGGGACATACTATGGCTACACCTTC.

This chain uses TRBV2 with TRBJ2-7; D is perhaps TRBD1 (5 bases). The length of the CDR3 is 14 residues. V was pared by 4 bases and J by 0 bases, with 10 bases between. Germline CDR1 reads SNHLY; CDR2 reads FYNNEI. CDR3 DNA sequence: TGTGCCAGCAGTGTTAGCCAGGGCTCCTACGAGCAGTACTTC. This codes for CASSVSQGSYEQYF. Based on the CDR3 plus reference TRBV2 and TRBJ2-7, the full variable domain is EPEVTQTPSHQVTQMGQEVILRCVPISNHLYFYWYRQILGQKVEFLVSFYNNEISEKSEIFDDQFSVERPDGSNFTLKIRSTKLEDSAMYFCASSVSQGSYEQYFGPGTRLTVT.

V gene TRBV28 combines with J gene TRBJ2-1; 9 nucleotides match TRBD2. This CDR3 contains 15 residues. CDR1 is MDHEN, CDR2 SYDVKM, per germline. Trimming removed 5 bases from V and 8 bases from J; junction bases left unmatched: 10. The CDR3 sequence: CASSPLAGGRYEQFF. The CDR3 nucleotides are TGTGCCAGCAGTCCTCTTGCGGGGGGGCGGTATGAGCAGTTCTTC.

This clone was seen a single time. CDR3 protein: CASSYSGQAGNTIYF. The CDR3 DNA reads TGTGCCAGCAGTTACTCGGGACAGGCTGGAAACACCATATATTTT. This rearrangement joins TRBV6-5 to TRBJ1-3, with 8 bases aligning to TRBD1. This CDR3 is built from 15 residues. V dropped 0 bases and J dropped 2; count of bases not matched to a gene: 0. Germline assignment: CDR1 MNHEY and CDR2 SVGAGI.

The chain uses TRBV9 and TRBJ2-5, with TRBD1 identical over 11 bases. The CDR3 sequence is 15 residues long. The germline gives CDR1 SGDLS, CDR2 YYNGEE. V gave up 2 bases and J gave up 5 bases; unmatched junction bases: 5. In DNA form, the CDR3 reads TGTGCCAGCAGCGTTGGGACAGGGGGGCGGGAGACCCAGTACTTC. It encodes CASSVGTGGRETQYF.

The V and J genes are TRBV10-2 and TRBJ1-6, with D perhaps TRBD1 (6 bases). CDR1 is WSHSY, CDR2 SAAADI, per germline. Trimming shortened V by 6 bases and J by 0 bases, and 18 bases separated the two germline ends. This CDR3 is 18 amino acids long. Here the CDR3 reads CASRSRTVQSSYNSPLHF. The CDR3 coding sequence is TGCGCCAGCAGGAGTCGGACAGTCCAGAGCTCCTATAATTCACCCCTCCACTTT.

The rearrangement links TRBV27 to TRBJ1-3, with D possibly being TRBD1 (5 bases). Between the trimmed V and J ends, which lost 2 bases and 4 bases, there was a span of 9 bases. CDR3 length: 14 residues. Germline CDR1 reads MNHEY; CDR2 reads SMNVEV (reference sequence). CDR3 loop: CASSLGGGGNTIYF. For the CDR3, the DNA is TGTGCCAGCAGTTTAGGCGGGGGAGGAAACACCATATATTTT.

This clone was recorded many times. This sequence joins TRBV11-2 and TRBJ2-2; possibly TRBD1 for D (6 bases). V was clipped by 5 bases and J by 6 bases, with 13 bases between them. CDR3 size: 14 residues. Germline CDR1 is SGHAT and CDR2 is FQNNGV. The CDR3 loop reads CASSRGRGAGELFF. CDR3 bases: TGTGCCAGCAGCCGGGGCAGGGGAGCCGGGGAGCTGTTTTTT.

The chain uses TRBV19 and TRBJ1-5; TRBD1 is a possible D gene (5 bases). V dropped 4 bases and J dropped 5 bases, with 9 bases sitting between them. The CDR3 consists of 13 residues. Germline CDR1 reads LNHDA; CDR2 reads SQIVND (reference sequence). CDR3 sequence (DNA): TGTGCCAGTAGTACCAGGGCAGATCAGCCCCAGCATTTT. Encoded protein: CASSTRADQPQHF.